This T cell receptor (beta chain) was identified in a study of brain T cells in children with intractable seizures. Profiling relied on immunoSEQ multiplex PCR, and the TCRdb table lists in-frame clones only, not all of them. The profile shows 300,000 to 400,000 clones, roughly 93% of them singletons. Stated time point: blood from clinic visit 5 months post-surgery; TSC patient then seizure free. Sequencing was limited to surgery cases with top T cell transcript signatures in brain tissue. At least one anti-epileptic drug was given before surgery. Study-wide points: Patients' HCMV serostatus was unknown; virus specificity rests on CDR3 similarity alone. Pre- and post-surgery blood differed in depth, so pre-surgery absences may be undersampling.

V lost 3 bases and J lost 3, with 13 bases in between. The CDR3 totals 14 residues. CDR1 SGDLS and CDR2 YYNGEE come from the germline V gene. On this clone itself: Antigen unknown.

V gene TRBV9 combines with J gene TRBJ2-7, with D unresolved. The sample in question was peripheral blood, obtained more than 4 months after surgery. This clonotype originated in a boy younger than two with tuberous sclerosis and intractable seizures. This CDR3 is CASSAGSGHYEQYF. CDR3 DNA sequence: TGTGCCAGCAGCGCCGGGTCAGGTCACTACGAGCAGTACTTC. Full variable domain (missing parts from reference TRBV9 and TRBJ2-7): DSGVTQTPKHLITATGQRVTLRCSPRSGDLSVYWYQQSLDQGLQFLIQYYNGEERAKGNILERFSAQQFPDLHSELNLSSLELGDSALYFCASSAGSGHYEQYFGPGTRLTVT.